The present TCR beta chain was sequenced within a study of shared clonotypes between healthy human individuals. Per the original methods: Junction-only sequences without quality scores were provided by ImmunoSEQ, so filtering was different. The data were produced by immunoSEQ multiplex PCR, yet TCRdb's version contains in-frame clones alone and is incomplete. D and trimming come from the DNA, and the V and J calls and clone size come from that table. The repertoire holds about 340,000 clones, with less than 75% as singletons. Each of the donors was a healthy adult who was HIV-negative and had not had a recent acute infection or vaccination. All of the donors resided in Nashville, Tennessee, and each was a Caucasian adult. Both subsets, CD45RA+ naive and CD45RA-negative memory, were split from the CD4+ cells. The sequence was obtained from a man aged 25-45 years in good health. The source material was memory CD4+ T cells sorted from blood. Subset of the sample: CD45RA-negative fraction.

The CDR3 protein is CASRPELGGRANEQFF. The DNA for the CDR3 is TGTGCCAGCAGACCAGAATTGGGCGGGAGGGCAAATGAGCAGTTCTTC. The J gene is TRBJ2-1, the V gene TRBV5-4, with 9 bases fitting TRBD2. The junction had 13 bases not matched to a gene; V was cut back by 5 bases and J by 7 bases. This CDR3 is built from 16 residues. CDR1 is SGHNT and CDR2 is YYREEE in the germline V gene (reference sequence). Drawing the rest from reference TRBV5-4 and TRBJ2-1, the complete variable domain is ETGVTQSPTHLIKTRGQQVTLRCSSQSGHNTVSWYQQALGQGPQFIFQYYREEENGRGNFPPRFSGLQFPNYSSELNVNALELDDSALYLCASRPELGGRANEQFFGPGTRLTVL.